This passage covers 14 T cell receptor beta chains from one sample sequenced in a study of shared clonotypes between healthy human individuals. Repertoires were generated with immunoSEQ multiplex PCR, while TCRdb's copy carries only in-frame clones and drops some. There are about 2.5 million clones in the sample; about nine tenths occur only once, and about 0.41% lies in the top ten. Sequencing was performed on naive CD4+ T cells from PBMCs. The sample's subset: CD45RA+ positively selected. The receptors here all came from a man between 18 and 29 years old in good health. Some clones in this sample may be carry-over from other donors' samples.

This sequence joins TRBV29-1 and TRBJ1-2; 10 bases match TRBD1. The CDR3 runs to 16 residues. The germline V gene encodes CDR1 SQVTM and CDR2 ANQGSEA. V gave up 8 bases and J gave up 0 bases; unmatched junction bases: 12. This CDR3 is CSTSRDRGPSNYGYTF. CDR3 nucleotides: TGCAGCACAAGCCGGGACAGGGGCCCGTCTAACTATGGCTACACCTTC.

This rearrangement joins TRBV28 to TRBJ2-2; TRBD1 or TRBD2 may be the D gene (7 bases each). Germline CDR1 MDHEN, CDR2 SYDVKM. The CDR3 spans 16 residues. With 7 bases removed from V and 2 bases from J, the gap between germline ends came to 17 bases. The CDR3 DNA sequence: TGTGCCAGCAAAATGGGGGGGACAGTTAACACCGGGGAGCTGTTTTTT. Translation gives CASKMGGTVNTGELFF. Filled out from reference TRBV28 and TRBJ2-2, the complete variable domain reads DVKVTQSSRYLVKRTGEKVFLECVQDMDHENMFWYRQDPGLGLRLIYFSYDVKMKEKGDIPEGYSVSREKKERFSLILESASTNQTSMYLCASKMGGTVNTGELFFGEGSRLTVL.

The J gene is TRBJ2-1, the V gene TRBV19, with 13 bases aligning to TRBD2. Germline V gene data show CDR1 as LNHDA and CDR2 as SQIVND (reference sequence). The CDR3 has 16 amino acids. J gave up 6 bases and V 7 bases, and 9 bases lay outside the gene matches. CDR3 nucleotide sequence: TGTGCCAGTACTAGACTAGCGGGAGGATGGGGCAATGAGCAGTTCTTC. Amino acid sequence: CASTRLAGGWGNEQFF.

The chain couples TRBV5-1 to TRBJ2-7; 8 bases match TRBD2. The ends lost 5 bases at V and 2 bases at J; junction bases unmatched: 9. The germline V gene has CDR1 SGHRS and CDR2 YFSETQ. The CDR3 length is 15 residues. CDR3: CASSFTSGGAYEQYF. CDR3 DNA: TGCGCCAGCAGTTTTACCAGCGGGGGAGCCTACGAGCAGTACTTC.

This CDR3 is CASRLGYSTDTQYF. The DNA for the CDR3 is TGTGCCAGCAGGCTTGGCTACAGCACAGATACGCAGTATTTT. The chain recombines TRBV27 with TRBJ2-3; D uncertain. Germline CDR1 MNHEY, CDR2 SMNVEV (reference sequence). This CDR3 is built from 14 residues. V lost 6 bases and J 0 bases, leaving 10 bases between the germline ends.

This clone is a singleton in its sample. The same CDR3 also results from other DNA sequences found in this sample. V is TRBV18 and J is TRBJ1-1, with D perhaps matching TRBD1 (6 bases). V dropped 2 bases and J dropped 0 bases, with 13 bases sitting between them. This CDR3 has 16 amino acids. The germline V gene has CDR1 KGHSH and CDR2 LQKENI. CDR3 DNA: TGTGCCAGCTCACCATTTCTAACAGGGATGAACACTGAAGCTTTCTTT. Its translation is CASSPFLTGMNTEAFF. The variable domain in full, completed from reference TRBV18 and TRBJ1-1, reads NAGVMQNPRHLVRRRGQEARLRCSPMKGHSHVYWYRQLPEEGLKFMVYLQKENIIDESGMPKERFSAEFPKEGPSILRIQQVVRGDSAAYFCASSPFLTGMNTEAFFGQGTRLTVV.

This clone appeared once. The rearrangement uses TRBV5-1 and TRBJ2-7, with D possibly called TRBD1 or TRBD2 (5 bases each). V was shortened by 3 bases and J by 2 bases, with 12 bases between the two germline ends. Germline V gene data show CDR1 as SGHRS and CDR2 as YFSETQ. There are 14 residues in the CDR3. The DNA for the CDR3 is TGCGCCAGCAGCTCCCGGGGCGAACCCTACGAGCAGTACTTC. Protein product: CASSSRGEPYEQYF.

The CDR3 reads CASSLGVTEAFF. Here the CDR3 DNA reads TGTGCCAGCAGCTTAGGGGTCACTGAAGCTTTCTTT. The chain recombines TRBV7-3 with TRBJ1-1; unclear D gene. CDR1 and CDR2 from the germline V gene are SGHTA and FQGTGA. The CDR3 is made up of 12 amino acids. V lost 2 bases to trimming and J lost 4 bases, with 5 bases between them.

This clone has just one count. The chain employs TRBV5-1 and TRBJ2-5; maybe TRBD2 (6 bases). The ends were cut back, 4 bases at V and 5 bases at J, with 18 bases in the middle. The germline V gene encodes CDR1 SGHRS and CDR2 YFSETQ. This CDR3 has 15 amino acids. Written as DNA, the CDR3 is TGCGCCAGCAGCGCCGGGACTCTGGGCTGGGAGACCCAGTACTTC. Translated, it gives CASSAGTLGWETQYF.

The genes are TRBV7-9 and TRBJ2-1; 11 bases are a match to TRBD2. With 5 bases clipped from V and 4 bases from J, the junction kept 1 base outside the gene matches. Germline V gives CDR1 SEHNR, CDR2 FQNEAQ (reference sequence). This CDR3 is built from 14 residues. This CDR3 reads CASSASGGYNEQFF. The CDR3 bases are TGTGCCAGCAGCGCTAGCGGGGGGTACAATGAGCAGTTCTTC.

A word on this clone: This CDR3 is also generated by other DNA sequences in the sample. The chain employs TRBV18 and TRBJ2-5, with D hard to call. Trimming took 2 bases from V and 4 from J, leaving 2 bases between them. The CDR3 contains 11 residues. Germline V gene data show CDR1 as KGHSH and CDR2 as LQKENI. The CDR3 protein is CASSPSETQYF. DNA for the CDR3: TGTGCCAGCTCACCATCAGAGACCCAGTACTTC.

V is TRBV6-1 and J is TRBJ2-4; D remains ambiguous. This CDR3 is 15 amino acids long. The V end was cut by 4 bases, the J end by 0 bases, with 10 bases between. Germline values: CDR1 MNHNS, CDR2 SASEGT. CDR3 sequence: CASSGQILAKNIQYF. Written as DNA, the CDR3 is TGTGCCAGCAGTGGGCAGATACTAGCCAAAAACATTCAGTACTTC.

With respect to this clone: Given the absence of the conserved phenylalanine or tryptophan at the CDR3 end, a read error is likely. The V call is TRBV6-9, the J call TRBJ2-7; 8 bases agree with TRBD1. Looked up from germline, CDR1 is MNHGY and CDR2 is SVAAGI. The CDR3 is 14 amino acids. The junction had 5 bases not matched to a gene; V was cut back by 7 bases and J by 0 bases. CDR3 amino acids: CASTRTGSSYEQYL. The CDR3 nucleotides read TGTGCCAGCACCCGGACAGGGAGCTCCTACGAGCAGTACCTC.

The rearrangement joins TRBV7-9 to TRBJ1-1; 7 bases map to TRBD1. The CDR3 is made up of 16 amino acids. The germline CDR1 and CDR2 sequences are SEHNR and FQNEAQ (reference sequence). V lost 3 bases, J lost 0 bases, and 7 bases stayed unmatched. CDR3 sequence reads: CASSLFRGTVNTEAFF. For the CDR3, the DNA is TGTGCCAGCAGCTTGTTTAGGGGGACAGTGAACACTGAAGCTTTCTTT.